This T cell receptor (beta chain) was recovered during a study of cytomegalovirus exposure and HLA in healthy donors (dated by TCRdb to about 2017). With respect to the entire study: According to an earlier analysis of 550 to 750 of the donors, about 179 million T cells yielded 117 million unique TCR beta sequences and 276 Gb of sequence data. Approximately 310 gigabases of sequencing data and roughly 90 million unique TCR sequences were included in an early release covering roughly 600 HLA-typed donors. The genetic ancestry cluster associated with self-reported Caucasian donors included about 84% of the approximately 430 genotyped donors. The study aimed to test whether cataloging public T cell receptors could reveal signatures of past pathogen exposure. The study used immunosequencing to profile the T cell repertoires of more than 650 subjects and linked those repertoires to cytomegalovirus serostatus. A separate validation cohort of some 130 different subjects was used in addition to the roughly 670-subject first cohort. To predict cytomegalovirus infection status, the study combined high-throughput TCR immunosequencing, statistical association of individual TCRs with disease status, and machine learning. To study patterns of TCR occurrence, a later analysis re-analyzed previously published TCR beta repertoires from several hundred donors and added high-resolution HLA genotyping. The later analysis used no new phenotypic data to find candidate immune exposures, relying instead on TCR beta sequences and their occurrence across donors. An earlier analysis of 587 of the donors used high-throughput TCR beta sequencing to judge whether each TCR beta V gene segment behaved as functional or pseudogenic. Donor age, sex, ethnicity and CMV serostatus were compiled together with the repertoire data. A later genetic analysis used genome-wide SNP genotypes for about 65% of the 666 donors, treating that subset as a discovery cohort. All discovery cohort repertoires had been generated using a single sequencing platform. Class I and class II HLA loci were covered by the typing at four-digit resolution. The number of donors typed differed by locus, with 629-630 for A, B, C, DRB1 and DQB1, over 500 for DQA1, about 610 for DPA1, and some 440 for DPB1. Four to six DR-DQ haplotypes were handled as single units for association and clustering because linkage in the cohort was strong. Among approximately 370 genotyped donors of the cohort, an average of approximately 240,000 unique TCR beta nucleotide sequences was sequenced per donor, of which 15% to 20% were non-productive.

The library was built by means of the immunoSEQ multiplex PCR assay. The multiplex PCR relied on a mix of 60 forward primers for TCR Vbeta segments and 13 reverse primers for TCR Jbeta segments. The CDR3 region of rearranged TCR beta genes was amplified from genomic DNA by a multiplex PCR assay. The amplified TCR beta libraries were sequenced on the Illumina HiSeq System as 87-base-pair reads. Per the original workflow: A later analysis tallied tens of millions of unique TCR beta chains across the 600 to 700 repertoires, and roughly 11 million of those chains were shared by two or more donors. Raw reads were error-corrected and collapsed into unique sequences by a nearest-neighbor algorithm in which closely related sequences were merged to remove PCR and sequencing errors. V, D and J gene segments were assigned by aligning CDR3 sequences to IMGT reference sequences. For a sequence to be retained, at least a six-nucleotide match to both a V gene segment and a J gene segment was required. Rearrangements were called productive when the CDR3 lacked stop codons and stayed in frame with V and J; all others were non-productive. Following IMGT convention, CDR3 was defined as the stretch from the second conserved V-encoded cysteine up to the conserved J-encoded phenylalanine. In an earlier analysis of around 640 of the donors, sequences lacking an unambiguous match to a single V gene segment were excluded. In an earlier analysis of a few hundred of the donors, V segments were called functional above 56.7% productive rearrangements and were called segregating when the between-donor standard deviation exceeded 5%. A statistical classification framework was built to diagnose cytomegalovirus status from the catalog of TCR beta chain sequences. A later analysis assigned V and J genes by comparing TCR nucleotide sequences with IMGT/GENE-DB human TR gene sequences. In a later analysis, CDR3 sequences and most-parsimonious VDJ recombination scenarios were assigned using the TCRdist pipeline. In a later analysis, each TCR beta chain was defined by its CDR3 amino acid sequence together with its V-gene family, and reads lacking a unique V-gene family were excluded. As a way to deal with suspected cross-contamination and a sequencing artifact, a later analysis dropped over 550 nucleotide sequences that were highly shared and had low generation probability. In a later analysis, a clonal expansion index for each public chain was calculated from normalized within-repertoire ranks of inferred template counts. In a later analysis, generation probabilities were computed with a VDJ recombination model fitted to out-of-frame rearrangements, and the resulting probabilities were checked against IGoR. In a later analysis, TCR-TCR, TCR-HLA and TCR-CMV co-occurrence was scored with hypergeometric tests, and a repertoire-size bias correction was applied to TCR pairs. In a later analysis, false discovery rates were estimated by permuting HLA or CMV assignments 20 times. In a later analysis, co-occurring TCRs were grouped with DBSCAN, and TCRdist sequence similarity was added when clustering was performed within HLA-allele-positive subsets. Repertoires with fewer than 30,000 or more than 120,000 public chains were left out of co-occurrence clustering, as were about 5 repertoires with anomalous nucleotide sharing. TCRdb took over this immuneACCESS table, retaining in-frame rearrangements with V and J assigned. Such tables are incomplete; in checked studies, under half of the missing clones stem from an unresolved V gene, and the remainder is unexplained. For V, J and clone size, that table is used; D and trimming come from the DNA. For this sample the table gives about 150,000 clones, of which under 70% were detected only once. Together, the top ten hold about 2.9% of the sample.

As to this clone: The antigen it binds to is not known. Per-base quality was not reported, and no clone a single base away is much larger than it.

The cohort consisted of 650 to 850 healthy bone marrow donors. Cohort members were all nominally healthy when sampled, although unrecorded immune exposures were likely present. The donor tested CMV seropositive and was one of the 289 seropositive cohort members. A peripheral blood sample was collected from each donor, and TCR beta sequencing was performed on peripheral blood mononuclear cells. The Qiagen DNeasy Blood Extraction Kit was used to extract genomic DNA from the blood cell samples. At the junction V is shortened by 1 base and J by 2 bases, with 9 bases in between. Counted from cysteine to phenylalanine, this CDR3 has 15 amino acids. The entry retains the CDR3 DNA only, 45 bases that are in frame from base 1. The germline V gene specifies LGHNA as CDR1 and YNFKEQ as CDR2. General conclusions and limits of the study: In a later genetic analysis, a missense DCLRE1C variant was associated with V-gene and J-gene trimming of TCR beta chains, and the association was replicated in an independent cohort. A group of highly shared sequence variants was considered likely to be a technical artifact of the sequencing pipeline. The authors suggested that the approach could potentially be extended to other disease states and immunological phenotypes. Because HLA typing was missing for some donors at each locus, association tests included only the typed subset. Correlated functional status among segregating V segments might reflect linkage disequilibrium, but an unknown experimental factor could not be ruled out. The earlier analysis of about 600 of the donors excluded roughly 16 rarely observed V segments, including chromosome 9 orphons, because counts were too low. According to a later genetic analysis, donors in an Asian-associated ancestry cluster had fewer N-insertions in productive TCRs than the roughly 700-donor mean. In an earlier analysis of 587 of the donors, most TCR beta V segments appeared in productive rearrangements about 87% or about 30% of the time, broadly matching IMGT annotations. In both the original and validation cohorts, the classifier was reported to diagnose cytomegalovirus status with high specificity and sensitivity. According to a later analysis, TCR association rates differed among HLA loci, with DRB1 alleles showing the most associated TCRs and HLA-C alleles showing the fewest. In the study, 164 TCR beta chains were listed as associated with cytomegalovirus. Several of the top co-occurrence clusters appeared to be linked to parvovirus B19, influenza, CMV and Epstein-Barr virus, according to a later analysis. When HLA alleles, especially DR and DQ, strongly co-occurred, attributing TCR associations to individual alleles was difficult. In a later analysis, HLA-associated TCR beta chains were found to be more clonally expanded and to have lower generation probabilities than equally common non-associated chains. The presence/absence analyses assumed that sequencing depth was roughly uniform across donors, and that assumption may not be true. In vitro tests confirmed that a few of the cytomegalovirus-associated TCR beta chains recognize cytomegalovirus antigens. A further reported finding was that TCR beta sequences accurately predicted the HLA-A and HLA-B alleles for most subjects in the first cohort. Some IMGT-functional V segments, including TRBV6-2 and TRBV6-3, could not be distinguished by the 87-base-pair reads and were therefore excluded. CMV serostatus was the only immune exposure information available for the cohort. While some public TCRs were present in many individuals, most TCR sequences turned up only very rarely across donors. Only TCR beta chains were sequenced in this cohort, and the absence of alpha or paired-chain data limited detectable features. Specific HLA alleles were associated with around 18,000 TCR beta sequences at a false discovery rate of 0.05 in a later analysis. A later analysis found that most CMV-associated TCR beta chains appeared HLA-restricted, with HLA associations seemingly driven largely by CMV exposure.

Material for sequencing was PBMCs. The receptor comes from a woman aged 25 to 39 in good health and CMV-seropositive. The chain joins TRBV4-2 to TRBJ2-1; there is no confident call for the D gene. The CDR3 protein sequence reads: CASSQGLQTYNEQFF. The DNA is TGTGCCAGCAGCCAAGGTTTACAGACCTACAATGAGCAGTTCTTC.